This record concerns one T cell receptor (beta chain) sequence. Its antigen is unknown. The junction and the germline gene differ at one end; a read error may be behind it. Study-wide results and limits: Tumor Tregs overlapped most with tumor, then blood, naive CD4+ cells. The TCR gene usage of tumor memory CD4+ T cells clustered together with blood and lymph node memory CD4+ cells and with lymph node naive CD4+ cells.

Semi-nested PCR with Nested Universal Primer A followed constant-region reverse priming of full-length variable regions. TCRdb processed the 5' RACE reads anew with MiXCR; each CDR3 protein has one entry. This repertoire shows 13,000 or so distinct CDR3 sequences, just over 50% found once; its top ten account for around 12%. Tregs were sorted as CD4+CD25+CD127-/low cells. The sample was tumor-infiltrating Tregs sorted from the breast tumor. The TCR originated in a female donor with breast cancer.

CDR3 amino acids: CAGSPNPGQGDGYTF. The CDR3 DNA reads TGTGCCGGCAGCCCGAATCCGGGACAGGGCGATGGCTACACCTTC. This chain links TRBV11-2 with TRBJ1-2; 9 nucleotides align to TRBD1. This CDR3 is 15 amino acids long. Germline V gene sequence: CDR1 SGHAT, CDR2 FQNNGV.